This T cell receptor beta chain is from a study of blood T cell repertoires in COVID-19. Study at large: T cells, B-cell-depleted T cells, or PBMCs provided the cDNA or gDNA that served as material.

The table came from immunoSEQ multiplex PCR; TCRdb's copy has only in-frame clones and leaves some out. The table records 180,000 or so clones, around four fifths of them present only once. The Seattle site enrolled patients during active infection and followed them longitudinally. Trimming removed 3 bases from V and 7 bases from J; junction bases left unmatched: 15. CDR1 and CDR2 from the germline V gene are KGHSH and LQKENI. This CDR3 spans 17 amino acids. The sample holds many counts of this clone. This clonotype was sampled from a woman between 40 and 50 years old with COVID-19, enrolled during active disease. The sequencing input was peripheral blood. The chain carries TRBV18 and TRBJ1-2; 9 nucleotides align to TRBD1. CDR3: CASSPSILRTGATGYTF. The DNA for the CDR3 is TGTGCCAGCTCACCGAGTATCCTCCGGACAGGGGCGACTGGCTACACCTTC.